These T cell receptor beta chains were read from a single sample in a study of human versus mouse CDR3 diversity and MHC coevolution. The method was immunoSEQ multiplex PCR; TCRdb's version includes in-frame clones alone and lacks a portion of them. The profile shows some 60,000 clones, around 94% of them singletons. Source material: naive CD4+ T cells from blood. The source of these receptors is a person between 55 and 69 years old in good health. Both conserved end residues are part of each CDR3. D genes are given only for firm matches. A row's size may be missing; if present it is once, few, many or a size class.

V	size	D	J	CDR3	DNA
TRBV5-1	-	-	TRBJ2-1	CASSLASTRNSYNEQFF	TGCGCCAGCAGCTTGGCCTCGACTAGAAATTCCTACAATGAGCAGTTCTTC
TRBV5-1	-	TRBD2	TRBJ2-3	CASRPPGLAGDTQYF	TGCGCCAGCAGGCCCCCGGGACTAGCGGGAGATACGCAGTATTTT
TRBV28	-	TRBD1	TRBJ2-4	CASRLTGGRTFDIQYF	TGTGCCAGCAGACTTACAGGGGGACGGACGTTTGACATTCAGTACTTC
TRBV5-4	-	TRBD2	TRBJ2-7	CASSLGFSGSSYEQYF	TGTGCCAGCAGCTTGGGGTTTAGCGGGAGTTCCTACGAGCAGTACTTC
TRBV7-9	-	TRBD1	TRBJ2-7	CASSLGDRVGSYEQYF	TGTGCCAGCAGCTTAGGGGACAGGGTCGGGTCCTACGAGCAGTACTTC
TRBV5-1	once	TRBD1	TRBJ2-2	CASSSGTGAGELFF	TGCGCCAGCAGCTCCGGGACAGGGGCCGGGGAGCTGTTTTTT
TRBV7-2	-	-	TRBJ2-7	CASGASYEQYF	TGTGCCAGCGGAGCCTCCTACGAGCAGTACTTC
TRBV9	-	TRBD2	TRBJ2-1	CASSVGTSAHNEQFF	TGTGCCAGCAGCGTCGGGACTAGCGCCCACAATGAGCAGTTCTTC
TRBV11-3	-	-	TRBJ1-2	CASSSYNYGYTF	TGTGCCAGCAGCTCCTATAACTATGGCTACACCTTC
TRBV11-3	once	-	TRBJ1-2	CASSLVQGTSGGYTF	TGTGCCAGCAGCTTAGTTCAGGGGACCTCCGGTGGCTACACCTTC
TRBV2	-	TRBD2	TRBJ2-1	CANETRPRLGRDVDEQFF	TGTGCCAACGAAACCCGCCCTCGATTGGGGAGGGATGTAGATGAGCAGTTCTTC
TRBV2	-	-	TRBJ1-5	CASKGLSQPQHF	TGTGCCAGCAAGGGGTTGAGTCAGCCCCAGCATTTT
TRBV15	-	TRBD1	TRBJ2-5	CATRGDRSQETQYF	TGTGCCACCAGGGGGGACAGGAGCCAAGAGACCCAGTACTTC
TRBV7-9	once	-	TRBJ2-3	CASSLRTGGDTQYF	TGTGCCAGCAGCCTCCGGACTGGAGGGGATACGCAGTATTTT
TRBV7-6	once	-	TRBJ1-1	CASSLDAGSGAFF	TGTGCCAGCAGCTTAGATGCCGGTAGTGGAGCTTTCTTT
TRBV5-1	-	-	TRBJ2-1	CASSTTFDEQFF	TGCGCCAGCAGCACTACCTTCGATGAGCAGTTCTTC
TRBV9	-	TRBD2	TRBJ2-3	CASSMTSASMAQYF	TGTGCCAGCAGCATGACTAGCGCCTCCATGGCGCAGTATTTT
TRBV14	-	-	TRBJ2-4	CASSQPGAPSIQYF	TGTGCCAGCAGCCAGCCAGGGGCGCCCTCCATTCAGTACTTC
TRBV6-1	-	-	TRBJ1-3	CASPSGNTIYF	TGTGCCAGTCCATCTGGAAACACCATATATTTT
TRBV5-4	-	-	TRBJ2-6	CASTRGRVDRASGANVLTF	TGTGCCAGCACCCGGGGAAGGGTGGACCGGGCTTCTGGGGCCAACGTCCTGACTTTC
TRBV10-2	few	-	TRBJ1-5	CASSETGSQPQHF	TGCGCCAGCAGTGAGACAGGGAGTCAGCCCCAGCATTTT
TRBV9	-	TRBD2	TRBJ2-3	CASSPLAGGSTDTQYF	TGTGCCAGCAGCCCGCTAGCGGGAGGGTCCACAGATACGCAGTATTTT
TRBV19	-	TRBD2	TRBJ2-3	CASSIGGLAGGPDTQYF	TGTGCCAGTAGTATAGGTGGACTAGCGGGAGGGCCAGATACGCAGTATTTT
TRBV5-6	-	-	TRBJ1-2	CASSWLMKGAGYTF	TGTGCCAGCAGCTGGCTAATGAAGGGAGCTGGCTACACCTTC
TRBV13	-	TRBD1	TRBJ2-3	CASSVGQEPTDTQYF	TGTGCCAGCAGCGTGGGACAGGAGCCCACAGATACGCAGTATTTT
TRBV29-1	-	TRBD2	TRBJ2-1	CSVEDELGGRTGRDEQFF	TGCAGCGTTGAAGATGAATTGGGCGGGAGGACGGGTAGAGATGAGCAGTTCTTC
TRBV4-1	-	-	TRBJ2-7	CASSQGVALSYEQYF	TGCGCCAGCAGCCAAGGGGTAGCGCTCTCCTACGAGCAGTACTTC
TRBV19	-	-	TRBJ1-1	CASRTREQNTEAFF	TGTGCCAGTAGGACCCGGGAACAGAACACTGAAGCTTTCTTT
TRBV2	-	-	TRBJ1-1	CASSQGFGNTEAFF	TGTGCCAGCAGCCAGGGGTTTGGGAACACTGAAGCTTTCTTT
TRBV2	once	-	TRBJ2-7	CASILSYEQYF	TGTGCCAGCATCCTTAGCTACGAGCAGTACTTC
TRBV5-1	once	TRBD2	TRBJ2-7	CASSLTSGRPSSYEQYF	TGCGCCAGCAGCTTGACTAGCGGGAGGCCAAGCTCCTACGAGCAGTACTTC
TRBV11-2	-	-	TRBJ2-2	CASSFAGANTGELFF	TGTGCCAGCAGCTTCGCGGGCGCGAACACCGGGGAGCTGTTTTTT
TRBV21-1	few	-	TRBJ1-4	CASSTTGTGGPDEKLFF	TGTGCCAGCAGCACGACCGGGACAGGGGGCCCGGATGAAAAACTGTTTTTT
TRBV7-3	-	-	TRBJ1-1	CASSPQGNTEAFF	TGTGCCAGCAGCCCCCAGGGGAACACTGAAGCTTTCTTT
TRBV25-1	once	TRBD2	TRBJ2-3	CASSGGLAETDTQYF	TGTGCCAGCAGTGGGGGACTAGCAGAAACAGATACGCAGTATTTT
TRBV5-4	-	TRBD2	TRBJ2-3	CASSLTSGVTDTQYF	TGTGCCAGCAGCTTGACTAGCGGGGTCACAGATACGCAGTATTTT
TRBV9	-	TRBD2	TRBJ2-1	CASSVGLAFNNEQFF	TGTGCCAGCAGCGTAGGACTAGCGTTTAACAATGAGCAGTTCTTC
TRBV5-6	-	TRBD1	TRBJ1-5	CASSSDRENQPQHF	TGTGCCAGCAGCTCGGACAGGGAGAATCAGCCCCAGCATTTT
TRBV2	-	-	TRBJ2-2	CASRKSGVNTGELFF	TGTGCCAGCAGGAAATCGGGGGTGAACACCGGGGAGCTGTTTTTT
TRBV5-6	-	TRBD1	TRBJ1-5	CASSDRAGEPQHF	TGTGCCAGCAGCGACAGGGCCGGTGAGCCCCAGCATTTT
TRBV7-9	-	-	TRBJ2-3	CASSPGLGGADTQYF	TGTGCCAGCAGCCCCGGACTGGGGGGTGCAGATACGCAGTATTTT
TRBV18	-	-	TRBJ2-7	CASSSSTGTQRGEQYF	TGTGCCAGCTCATCAAGTACCGGGACTCAAAGGGGCGAGCAGTACTTC
TRBV5-1	-	-	TRBJ1-4	CASSLGLATTNEKLFF	TGCGCCAGCAGCTTGGGACTCGCAACCACTAATGAAAAACTGTTTTTT
TRBV12-5	-	TRBD1	TRBJ1-1	CASGSRTGWTEAFF	TGTGCTAGTGGTTCTCGGACAGGGTGGACTGAAGCTTTCTTT
TRBV6-5	-	TRBD2	TRBJ2-7	CASSRLAGVGEQYF	TGTGCCAGCAGTAGACTAGCGGGAGTGGGAGAGCAGTACTTC
TRBV18	-	TRBD2	TRBJ2-5	CASSPELAGGRETQYF	TGTGCCAGCTCACCAGAACTAGCGGGAGGGCGAGAGACCCAGTACTTC
TRBV5-3	-	-	TRBJ2-7	CARSSGPVSYEQYF	TGTGCCAGAAGCTCAGGGCCCGTTTCCTACGAGCAGTACTTC
TRBV5-4	-	TRBD2	TRBJ2-7	CASSLAGGAYEQYF	TGTGCCAGCAGCTTGGCCGGGGGGGCCTACGAGCAGTACTTC
TRBV6-5	-	TRBD1	TRBJ2-3	CASSTDRGQSDTQYF	TGTGCCAGCAGTACGGACAGGGGGCAATCAGATACGCAGTATTTT
TRBV2	-	-	TRBJ1-5	CASSEGGLGNQPQHF	TGTGCCAGCAGTGAAGGAGGGTTAGGCAATCAGCCCCAGCATTTT
TRBV10-3	-	-	TRBJ2-3	CAISGSGDTDTQYF	TGTGCCATCAGTGGCTCGGGGGACACAGATACGCAGTATTTT
TRBV16	-	-	TRBJ2-1	CASTWGTNNEQFF	TGTGCCAGCACCTGGGGCACTAACAATGAGCAGTTCTTC